This is a list of T cell receptor beta chains from one sample in a study of blood T cell repertoires in COVID-19. The method was immunoSEQ multiplex PCR; TCRdb's version includes in-frame clones alone and lacks a portion of them. The repertoire holds about 320,000 clones, roughly 90% seen once, with less than 4% in the top ten. Sequencing was performed on PBMCs or T cells enriched from blood (not recorded which). These receptors originate from a woman aged 25 to 39 who had been exposed to COVID-19. Both conserved end residues are part of each CDR3. Each record gives: D gene, V gene, CDR3 length, CDR3 protein. D genes are given only for firm matches.

>TRBD2|TRBV29-1|15
CSVIGSGGANNEQFF
>.|TRBV5-1|16
CASSLDERRGPDTQYF
>TRBD1|TRBV2|18
CASRFPPAGTGGTDTQYF
>.|TRBV7-9|16
CASSWKTGPMNTEAFF
>TRBD1|TRBV19|16
CASSIPWQGATGELFF
>.|TRBV6-4|15
CASSLQDSNTGELFF
>.|TRBV5-1|16
CASSPTPFANTGELFF
>TRBD1|TRBV18|15
CASSQAGGANYGYTF
>.|TRBV3-1/TRBV3-2|17
CASSQVVVQGGGTEAFF
>TRBD2|TRBV13|15
CASSLGSGETETQYF
>.|TRBV11-3|18
CASSFRIGREESNQPQHF
>TRBD1|TRBV11-2|15
CASSLVDRGNSPLHF
>.|TRBV6-5|14
CASSFRDTNDGYTF
>TRBD1|TRBV10-3|17
CAIRGDRVDVPPYEQYF
>TRBD1|TRBV5-1|14
CASSPGQANYGYTF
>.|TRBV25-1|13
CASSEWGGPEAFF
>.|TRBV12-3/TRBV12-4|13
CASSFQSGNTIYF
>.|TRBV19|14
CASSSQSTNQPQHF
>TRBD1|TRBV5-1|16
CASSLAGQGSYNEQFF
>TRBD2|TRBV5-5|18
CASSPGRWGTSTYNEQFF
>.|TRBV19|14
CASSISGGGTEAFF
>.|TRBV5-1|13
CASSLATGDEAFF
>.|TRBV2|14
CASQEGGTNQPQHF
>.|TRBV4-3|14
CASSPGAGYNEQFF
>.|TRBV6-5|15
CASRGGYFDKNIQYF
>.|TRBV6-5|16
CASSYSSLDYTDTQYF
>TRBD2|TRBV6-1|16
CASSESGGVSYNEQFF
>TRBD2|TRBV4-2|16
CASSPGLAGGRETQYF